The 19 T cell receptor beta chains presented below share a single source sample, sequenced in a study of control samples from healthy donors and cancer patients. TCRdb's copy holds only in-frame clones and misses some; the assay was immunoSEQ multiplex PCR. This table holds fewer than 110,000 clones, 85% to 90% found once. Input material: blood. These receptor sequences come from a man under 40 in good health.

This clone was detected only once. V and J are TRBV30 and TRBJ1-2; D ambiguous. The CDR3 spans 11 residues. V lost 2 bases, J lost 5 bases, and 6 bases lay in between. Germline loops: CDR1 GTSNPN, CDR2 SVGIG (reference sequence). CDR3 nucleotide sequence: TGTGCCTGGAGTCCGGGGTATGGCTACACCTTC. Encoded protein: CAWSPGYGYTF.

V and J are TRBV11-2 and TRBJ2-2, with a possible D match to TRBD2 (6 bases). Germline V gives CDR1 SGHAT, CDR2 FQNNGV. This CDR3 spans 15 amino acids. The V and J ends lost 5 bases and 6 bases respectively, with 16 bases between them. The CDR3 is CASSPYGGTAGELFF. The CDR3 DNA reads TGTGCCAGCAGCCCCTACGGGGGAACGGCCGGGGAGCTGTTTTTT.

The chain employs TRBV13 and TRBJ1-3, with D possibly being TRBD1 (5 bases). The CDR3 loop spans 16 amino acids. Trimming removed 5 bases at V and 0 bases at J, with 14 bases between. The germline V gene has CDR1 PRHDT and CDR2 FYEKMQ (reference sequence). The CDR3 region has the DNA TGTGCCAGCAGCGAGTTACAGGCCAACTCTGGAAACACCATATATTTT. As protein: CASSELQANSGNTIYF.

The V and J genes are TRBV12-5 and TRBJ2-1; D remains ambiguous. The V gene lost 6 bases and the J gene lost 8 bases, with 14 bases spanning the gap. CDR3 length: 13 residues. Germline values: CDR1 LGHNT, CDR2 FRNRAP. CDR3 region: CASGGDSTDEQFF. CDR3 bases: TGTGCTAGTGGCGGCGACTCTACTGATGAGCAGTTCTTC.

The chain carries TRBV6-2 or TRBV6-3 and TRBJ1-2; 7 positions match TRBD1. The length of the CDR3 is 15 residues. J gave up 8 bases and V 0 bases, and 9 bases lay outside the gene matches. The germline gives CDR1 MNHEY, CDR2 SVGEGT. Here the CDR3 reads CASSYSGGTAGGYTF. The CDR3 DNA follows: TGTGCCAGCAGTTACTCGGGCGGGACAGCCGGCGGCTACACCTTC.

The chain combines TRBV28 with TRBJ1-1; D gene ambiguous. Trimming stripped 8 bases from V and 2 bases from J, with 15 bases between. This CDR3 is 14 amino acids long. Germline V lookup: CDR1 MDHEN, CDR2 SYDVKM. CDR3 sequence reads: CASVWSGVNTEAFF. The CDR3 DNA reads TGTGCCAGCGTATGGTCGGGTGTTAACACTGAAGCTTTCTTT.

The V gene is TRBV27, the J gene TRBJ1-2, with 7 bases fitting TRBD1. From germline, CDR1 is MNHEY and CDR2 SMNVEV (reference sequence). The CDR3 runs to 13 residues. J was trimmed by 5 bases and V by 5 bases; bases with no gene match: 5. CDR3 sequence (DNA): TGTGCCAGCAGTACATGGACAGGATATGGCTACACCTTC. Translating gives CASSTWTGYGYTF.

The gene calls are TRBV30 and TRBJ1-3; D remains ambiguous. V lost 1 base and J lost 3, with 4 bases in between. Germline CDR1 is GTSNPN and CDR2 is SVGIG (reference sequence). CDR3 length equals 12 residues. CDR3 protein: CAWSGSGNTIYF. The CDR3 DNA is TGTGCCTGGAGTGGAAGTGGAAACACCATATATTTT.

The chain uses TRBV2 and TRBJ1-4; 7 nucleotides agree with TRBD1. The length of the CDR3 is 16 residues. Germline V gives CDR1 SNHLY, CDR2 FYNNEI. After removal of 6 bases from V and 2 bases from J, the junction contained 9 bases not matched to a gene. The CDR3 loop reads CASSAGQQVTNEKLFF. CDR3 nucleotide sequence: TGTGCCAGCAGCGCGGGACAGCAGGTGACTAATGAAAAACTGTTTTTT.

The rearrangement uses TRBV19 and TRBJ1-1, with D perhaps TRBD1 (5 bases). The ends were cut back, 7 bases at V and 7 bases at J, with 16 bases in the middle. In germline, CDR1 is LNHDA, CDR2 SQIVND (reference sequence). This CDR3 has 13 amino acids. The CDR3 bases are TGTGCCAGTATCCGCCGGGGGACGGGTGAAGCTTTCTTT. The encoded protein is CASIRRGTGEAFF. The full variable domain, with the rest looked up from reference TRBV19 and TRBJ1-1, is DGGITQSPKYLFRKEGQNVTLSCEQNLNHDAMYWYRQDPGQGLRLIYYSQIVNDFQKGDIAEGYSVSREKKESFPLTVTSAQKNPTAFYLCASIRRGTGEAFFGQGTRLTVV.

Here the CDR3 reads CASSVGESGSPLHF. The CDR3 region has the DNA TGTGCCAGCAGCGTAGGAGAAAGTGGTTCACCCCTCCACTTT. The chain recombines TRBV9 with TRBJ1-6, with D uncertain. Trimming pared 0 bases from V and 9 bases from J, leaving 10 bases between. This CDR3 is 14 amino acids long. CDR1 is SGDLS, CDR2 YYNGEE, per germline.

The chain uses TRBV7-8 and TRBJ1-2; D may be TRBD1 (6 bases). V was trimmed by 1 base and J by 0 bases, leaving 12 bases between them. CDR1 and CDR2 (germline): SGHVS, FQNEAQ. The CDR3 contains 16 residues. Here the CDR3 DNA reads TGTGCCAGCAGCTTAGTCCGGGACATATCTAACTATGGCTACACCTTC. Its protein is CASSLVRDISNYGYTF.

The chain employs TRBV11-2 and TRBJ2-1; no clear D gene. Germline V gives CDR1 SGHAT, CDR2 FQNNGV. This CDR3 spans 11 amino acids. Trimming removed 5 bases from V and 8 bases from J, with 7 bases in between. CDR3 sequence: CASSPLYEQFF. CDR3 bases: TGTGCCAGCAGCCCCTTGTATGAGCAGTTCTTC.

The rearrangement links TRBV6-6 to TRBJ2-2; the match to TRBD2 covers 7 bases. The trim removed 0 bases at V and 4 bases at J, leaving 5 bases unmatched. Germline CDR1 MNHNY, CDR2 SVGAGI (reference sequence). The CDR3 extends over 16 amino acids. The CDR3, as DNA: TGTGCCAGCAGTTACTCCACTAGCGAGGGCACCGGGGAGCTGTTTTTT. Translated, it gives CASSYSTSEGTGELFF.

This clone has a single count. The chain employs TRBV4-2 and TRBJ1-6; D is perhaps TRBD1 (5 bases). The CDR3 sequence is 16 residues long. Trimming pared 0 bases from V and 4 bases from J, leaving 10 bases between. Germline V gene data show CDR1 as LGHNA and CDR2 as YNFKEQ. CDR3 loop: CASSQEATAYNSPLHF. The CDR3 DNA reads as TGTGCCAGCAGCCAAGAAGCGACAGCTTATAATTCACCCCTCCACTTT.

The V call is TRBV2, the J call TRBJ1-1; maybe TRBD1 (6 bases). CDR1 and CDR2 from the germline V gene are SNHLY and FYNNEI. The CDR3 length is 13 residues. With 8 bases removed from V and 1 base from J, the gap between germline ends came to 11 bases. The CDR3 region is CASGGHRNTEAFF. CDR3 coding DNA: TGTGCCAGCGGGGGACACAGGAACACTGAAGCTTTCTTT.

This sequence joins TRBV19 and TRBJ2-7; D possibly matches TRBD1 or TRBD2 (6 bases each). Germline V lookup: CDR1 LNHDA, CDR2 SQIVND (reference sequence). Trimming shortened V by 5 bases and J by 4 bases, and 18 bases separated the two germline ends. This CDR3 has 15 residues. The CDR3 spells CASSLGGGISYEQYF. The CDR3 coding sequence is TGTGCCAGTAGTTTAGGAGGGGGAATTTCTTACGAGCAGTACTTC. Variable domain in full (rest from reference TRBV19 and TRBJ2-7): DGGITQSPKYLFRKEGQNVTLSCEQNLNHDAMYWYRQDPGQGLRLIYYSQIVNDFQKGDIAEGYSVSREKKESFPLTVTSAQKNPTAFYLCASSLGGGISYEQYFGPGTRLTVT.

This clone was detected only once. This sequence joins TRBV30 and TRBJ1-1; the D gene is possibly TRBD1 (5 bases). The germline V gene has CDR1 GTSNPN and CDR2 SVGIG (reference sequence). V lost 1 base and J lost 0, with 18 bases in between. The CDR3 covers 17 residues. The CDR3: CAWSGGTGRLVNTEAFF. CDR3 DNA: TGTGCCTGGAGTGGAGGTACAGGAAGGCTGGTGAACACTGAAGCTTTCTTT.

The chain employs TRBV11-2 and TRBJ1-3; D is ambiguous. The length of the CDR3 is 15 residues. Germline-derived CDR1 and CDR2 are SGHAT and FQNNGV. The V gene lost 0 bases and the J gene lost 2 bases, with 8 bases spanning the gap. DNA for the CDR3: TGTGCCAGCAGCTTAGAGAAATATACTGGAAACACCATATATTTT. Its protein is CASSLEKYTGNTIYF.